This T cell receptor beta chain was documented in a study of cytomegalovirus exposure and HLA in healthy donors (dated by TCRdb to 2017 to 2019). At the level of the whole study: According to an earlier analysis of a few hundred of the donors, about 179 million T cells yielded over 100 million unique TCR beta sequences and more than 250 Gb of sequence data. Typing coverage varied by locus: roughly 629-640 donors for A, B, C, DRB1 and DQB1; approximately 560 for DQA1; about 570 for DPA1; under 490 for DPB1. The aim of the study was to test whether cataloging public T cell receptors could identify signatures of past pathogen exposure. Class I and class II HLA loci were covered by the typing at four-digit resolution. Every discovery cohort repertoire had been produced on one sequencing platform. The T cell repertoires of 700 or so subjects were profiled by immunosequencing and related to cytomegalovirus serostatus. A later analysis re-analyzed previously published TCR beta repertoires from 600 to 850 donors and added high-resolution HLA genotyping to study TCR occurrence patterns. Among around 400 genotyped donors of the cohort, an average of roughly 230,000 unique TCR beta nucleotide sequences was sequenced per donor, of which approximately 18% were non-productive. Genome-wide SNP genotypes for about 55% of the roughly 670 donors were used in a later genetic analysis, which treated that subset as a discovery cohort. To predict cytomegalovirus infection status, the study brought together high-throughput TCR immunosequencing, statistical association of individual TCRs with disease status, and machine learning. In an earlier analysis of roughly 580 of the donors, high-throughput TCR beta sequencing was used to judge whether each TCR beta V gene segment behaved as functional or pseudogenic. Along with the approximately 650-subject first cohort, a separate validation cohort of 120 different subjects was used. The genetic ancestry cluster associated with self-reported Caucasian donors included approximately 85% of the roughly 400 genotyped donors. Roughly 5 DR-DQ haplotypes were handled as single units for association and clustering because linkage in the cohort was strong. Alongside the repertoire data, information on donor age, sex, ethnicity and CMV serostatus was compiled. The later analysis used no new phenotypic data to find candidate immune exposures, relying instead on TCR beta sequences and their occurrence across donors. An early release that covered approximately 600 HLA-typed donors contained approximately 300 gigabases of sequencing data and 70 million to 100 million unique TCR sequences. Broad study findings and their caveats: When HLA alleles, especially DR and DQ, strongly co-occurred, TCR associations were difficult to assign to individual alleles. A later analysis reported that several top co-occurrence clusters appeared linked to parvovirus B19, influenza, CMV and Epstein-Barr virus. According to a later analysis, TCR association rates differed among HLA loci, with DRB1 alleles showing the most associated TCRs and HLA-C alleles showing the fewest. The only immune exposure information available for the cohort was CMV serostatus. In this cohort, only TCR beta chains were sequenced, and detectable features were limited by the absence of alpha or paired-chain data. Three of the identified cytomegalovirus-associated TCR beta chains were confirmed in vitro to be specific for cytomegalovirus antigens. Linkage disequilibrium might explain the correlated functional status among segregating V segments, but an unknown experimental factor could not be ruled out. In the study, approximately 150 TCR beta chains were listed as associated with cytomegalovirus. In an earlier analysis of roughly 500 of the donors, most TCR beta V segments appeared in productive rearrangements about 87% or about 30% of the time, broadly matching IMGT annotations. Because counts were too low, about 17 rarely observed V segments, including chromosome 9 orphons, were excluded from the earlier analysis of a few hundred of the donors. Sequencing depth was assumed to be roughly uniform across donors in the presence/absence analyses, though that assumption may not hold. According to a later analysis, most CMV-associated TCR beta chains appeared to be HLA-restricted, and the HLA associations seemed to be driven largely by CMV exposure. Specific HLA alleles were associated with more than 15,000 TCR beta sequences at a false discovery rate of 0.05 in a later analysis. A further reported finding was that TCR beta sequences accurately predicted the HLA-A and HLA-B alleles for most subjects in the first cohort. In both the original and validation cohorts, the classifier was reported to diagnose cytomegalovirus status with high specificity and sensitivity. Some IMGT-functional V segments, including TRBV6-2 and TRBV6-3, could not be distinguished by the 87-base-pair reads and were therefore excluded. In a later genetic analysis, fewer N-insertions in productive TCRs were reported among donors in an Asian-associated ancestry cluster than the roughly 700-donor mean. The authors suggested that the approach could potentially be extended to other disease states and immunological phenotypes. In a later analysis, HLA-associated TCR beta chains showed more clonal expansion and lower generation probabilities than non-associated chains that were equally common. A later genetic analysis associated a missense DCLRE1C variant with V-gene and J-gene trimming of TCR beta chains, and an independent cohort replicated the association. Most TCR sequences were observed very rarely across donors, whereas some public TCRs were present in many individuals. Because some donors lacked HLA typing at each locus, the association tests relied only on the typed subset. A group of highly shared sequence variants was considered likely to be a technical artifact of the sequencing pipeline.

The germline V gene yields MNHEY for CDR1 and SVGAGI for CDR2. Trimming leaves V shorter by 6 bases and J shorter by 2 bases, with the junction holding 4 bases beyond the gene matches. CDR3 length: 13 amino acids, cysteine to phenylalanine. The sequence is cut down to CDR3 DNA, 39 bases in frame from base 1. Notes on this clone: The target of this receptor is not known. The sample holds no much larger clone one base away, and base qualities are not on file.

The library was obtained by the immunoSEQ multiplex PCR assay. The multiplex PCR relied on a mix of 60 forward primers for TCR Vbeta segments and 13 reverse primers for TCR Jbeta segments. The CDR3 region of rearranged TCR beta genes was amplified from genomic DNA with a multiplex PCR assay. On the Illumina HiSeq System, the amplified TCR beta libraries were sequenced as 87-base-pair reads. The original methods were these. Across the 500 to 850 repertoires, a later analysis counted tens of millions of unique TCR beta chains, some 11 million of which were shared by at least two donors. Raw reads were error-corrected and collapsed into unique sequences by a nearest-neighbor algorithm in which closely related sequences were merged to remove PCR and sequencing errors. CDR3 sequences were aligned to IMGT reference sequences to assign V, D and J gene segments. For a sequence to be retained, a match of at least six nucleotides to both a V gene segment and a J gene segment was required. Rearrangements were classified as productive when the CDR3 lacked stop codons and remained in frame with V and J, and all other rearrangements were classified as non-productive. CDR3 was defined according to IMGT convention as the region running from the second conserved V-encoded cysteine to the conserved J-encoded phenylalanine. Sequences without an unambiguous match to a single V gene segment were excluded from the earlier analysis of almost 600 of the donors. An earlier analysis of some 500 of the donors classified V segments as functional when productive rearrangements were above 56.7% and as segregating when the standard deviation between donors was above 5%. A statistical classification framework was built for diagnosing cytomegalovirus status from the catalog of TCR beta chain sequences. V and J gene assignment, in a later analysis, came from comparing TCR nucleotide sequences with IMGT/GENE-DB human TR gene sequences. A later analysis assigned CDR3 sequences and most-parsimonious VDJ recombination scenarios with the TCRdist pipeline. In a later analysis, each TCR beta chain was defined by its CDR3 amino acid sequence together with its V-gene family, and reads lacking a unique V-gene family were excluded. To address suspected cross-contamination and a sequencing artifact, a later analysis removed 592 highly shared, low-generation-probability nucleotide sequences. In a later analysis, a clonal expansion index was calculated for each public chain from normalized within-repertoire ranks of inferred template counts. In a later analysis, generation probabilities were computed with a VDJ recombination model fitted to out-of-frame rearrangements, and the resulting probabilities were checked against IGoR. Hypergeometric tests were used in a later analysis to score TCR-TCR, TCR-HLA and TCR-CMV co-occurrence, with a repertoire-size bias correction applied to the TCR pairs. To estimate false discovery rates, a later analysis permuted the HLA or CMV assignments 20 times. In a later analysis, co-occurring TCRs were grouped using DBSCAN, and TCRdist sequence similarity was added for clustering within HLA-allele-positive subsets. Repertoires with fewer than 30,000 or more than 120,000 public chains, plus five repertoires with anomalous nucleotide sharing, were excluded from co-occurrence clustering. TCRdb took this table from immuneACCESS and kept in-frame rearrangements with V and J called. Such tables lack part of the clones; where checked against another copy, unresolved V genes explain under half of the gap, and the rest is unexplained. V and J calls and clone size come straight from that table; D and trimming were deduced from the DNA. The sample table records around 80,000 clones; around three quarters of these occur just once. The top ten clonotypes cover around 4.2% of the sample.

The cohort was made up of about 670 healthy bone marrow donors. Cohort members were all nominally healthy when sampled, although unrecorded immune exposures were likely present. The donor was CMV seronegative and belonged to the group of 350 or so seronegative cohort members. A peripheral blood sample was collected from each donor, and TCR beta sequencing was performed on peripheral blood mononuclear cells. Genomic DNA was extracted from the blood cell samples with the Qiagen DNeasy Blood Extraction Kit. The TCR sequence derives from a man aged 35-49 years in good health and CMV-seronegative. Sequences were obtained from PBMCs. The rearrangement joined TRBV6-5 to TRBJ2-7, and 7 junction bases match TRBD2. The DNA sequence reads TGTGCCAGCAGGTCTAGCGGAACCTACGAGCAGTACTTC. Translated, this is CASRSSGTYEQYF.